Listed below are T cell receptor beta chains from one sample, sequenced in a study of blood T cell repertoires in COVID-19. The assay was immunoSEQ multiplex PCR, and TCRdb's table has in-frame clones only and misses some. The data contain under 250,000 clones, 89% of them seen just once; the ten biggest clones take up roughly 6%. Specimen: peripheral blood. Source of these receptors: a man between 60 and 70 years old who had recovered from COVID-19. CDR3s include the opening cysteine and the closing phenylalanine or tryptophan. The D gene is left open where the match is weak. Size values are once, few and many counts, or a class for expanded clones, and some rows have none.

size: -; length: 15; J: TRBJ2-5; D: TRBD1; V: TRBV5-1; DNA: TGCGCCAGCAGCTCCCCGGGGACAGGGACCGAGACCCAGTACTTC; CDR3: CASSSPGTGTETQYF
size: -; length: 15; J: TRBJ1-6; D: -; V: TRBV6-5; DNA: TGTGCCAGCAGTTACTCGACTACCCACACGGCGCCCCTCCACTTT; CDR3: CASSYSTTHTAPLHF
size: -; length: 13; J: TRBJ2-5; D: -; V: TRBV18; DNA: TGTGCCAGCTCACCACTGCACACAGAGACCCAGTACTTC; CDR3: CASSPLHTETQYF
size: -; length: 16; J: TRBJ1-4; D: -; V: TRBV3-1/TRBV3-2; DNA: TGTGCCAGCAGCCACATAAGTTGGGCTTCTAATGAAAAACTGTTTTTT; CDR3: CASSHISWASNEKLFF
size: once; length: 15; J: TRBJ2-1; D: TRBD2; V: TRBV9; DNA: TGTGCCAGCAGCGTAGGGTCTCTAGCGGCCAATGAGCAGTTCTTC; CDR3: CASSVGSLAANEQFF
size: -; length: 13; J: TRBJ1-5; D: -; V: TRBV5-1; DNA: TGCGCCAGCAGCTTGGAGCCCGATCAGCCCCAGCATTTT; CDR3: CASSLEPDQPQHF
size: once; length: 12; J: TRBJ1-1; D: -; V: TRBV29-1; DNA: TGCAGCGTCAAACGGGGTGCCACTGAAGCTTTCTTT; CDR3: CSVKRGATEAFF
size: -; length: 16; J: TRBJ1-4; D: -; V: TRBV5-1; DNA: TGCGCCAGCAGCGTCGAACCGGGACAAGGGAATGAAAAACTGTTTTTT; CDR3: CASSVEPGQGNEKLFF
size: -; length: 15; J: TRBJ2-3; D: TRBD2; V: TRBV6-2/TRBV6-3; DNA: TGTGCCAGCAGTTACTGGCGGGAGATCTCTGATACGCAGTATTTT; CDR3: CASSYWREISDTQYF
size: -; length: 14; J: TRBJ1-5; D: -; V: TRBV6-5; DNA: TGTGCCAGCAGTTATCTGTCGTACAATCAGCCCCAGCATTTT; CDR3: CASSYLSYNQPQHF
size: -; length: 11; J: TRBJ2-1; D: -; V: TRBV2; DNA: TGTTTTCTCACCCGGGGTGGTGAGCAGTTCTTC; CDR3: CFLTRGGEQFF
size: few; length: 16; J: TRBJ2-5; D: TRBD1; V: TRBV2; DNA: TGTGCCAGCAGTTCGGACAGGTTTTATTCGGGGGAGACCCAGTACTTC; CDR3: CASSSDRFYSGETQYF
size: -; length: 15; J: TRBJ2-2; D: -; V: TRBV18; DNA: TGTGCCAGCTCACCATTAGCCAGCCCCACCGGGGAGCTGTTTTTT; CDR3: CASSPLASPTGELFF
size: -; length: 15; J: TRBJ2-2; D: TRBD2; V: TRBV5-5; DNA: TGTGCCAGCAGCTTCCTAGCGGCGAACACCGGGGAGCTGTTTTTT; CDR3: CASSFLAANTGELFF
size: -; length: 13; J: TRBJ2-7; D: TRBD2; V: TRBV6-4; DNA: TGTGCCAGCAGTCGGGAGGCGGGAACCGAGCAGTACTTC; CDR3: CASSREAGTEQYF
size: -; length: 15; J: TRBJ1-2; D: -; V: TRBV7-2; DNA: TGTGCCAGCAGCTTAGATGTCCAGGGGTACTATGGCTACACCTTC; CDR3: CASSLDVQGYYGYTF
size: -; length: 17; J: TRBJ2-7; D: TRBD2; V: TRBV5-1; DNA: TGCGCCAGCAGCATAGGACTAGCGGGGGCGAACTCCTACGAGCAGTACTTC; CDR3: CASSIGLAGANSYEQYF
size: -; length: 15; J: TRBJ2-2; D: -; V: TRBV7-2; DNA: TGTGCCAGCAGCTCATTCGGGACTCGCGCCGGGGAGCTGTTTTTT; CDR3: CASSSFGTRAGELFF
size: -; length: 11; J: TRBJ1-2; D: -; V: TRBV30; DNA: TGTGCCTTAAAAGCGGGCTATGGCTACACCTTC; CDR3: CALKAGYGYTF
size: -; length: 14; J: TRBJ2-7; D: -; V: TRBV30; DNA: TGTGCCTGGAGTGTCGGCGGGACGGCCTACGAGCAGTACTTC; CDR3: CAWSVGGTAYEQYF
size: -; length: 14; J: TRBJ1-2; D: -; V: TRBV3-1/TRBV3-2; DNA: TGTGCCAGCAGCCAAGATAAATCTAACTATGGCTACACCTTC; CDR3: CASSQDKSNYGYTF
size: few; length: 15; J: TRBJ1-6; D: -; V: TRBV7-6; DNA: TGTGCCAGCAGCTTACTGGGACTGAACAATTCACCCCTCCACTTT; CDR3: CASSLLGLNNSPLHF
size: few; length: 14; J: TRBJ1-6; D: TRBD1; V: TRBV5-5; DNA: TGTGCCAGCAGCACGGGACAGCTAAATTCACCCCTCCACTTT; CDR3: CASSTGQLNSPLHF
size: -; length: 16; J: TRBJ1-2; D: TRBD1; V: TRBV4-1; DNA: TGCGCCAGCAGCCAGCCACCGGGACAGGGGAACTATGGCTACACCTTC; CDR3: CASSQPPGQGNYGYTF
size: -; length: 14; J: TRBJ2-7; D: TRBD1; V: TRBV5-4; DNA: TGTGCCAGCAGCGCCGGGACAGTAAGTTACGAGCAGTACTTC; CDR3: CASSAGTVSYEQYF
size: -; length: 16; J: TRBJ2-1; D: TRBD2; V: TRBV28; DNA: TGTGCCAGCAGAACTAGCGGGGCGGCGGCGGACAATGAGCAGTTCTTC; CDR3: CASRTSGAAADNEQFF
size: -; length: 18; J: TRBJ2-6; D: -; V: TRBV7-9; DNA: TGTGCCAGCAGCCCCAATCAGGGGATCAGCTCTGGGGCCAACGTCCTGACTTTC; CDR3: CASSPNQGISSGANVLTF
size: -; length: 16; J: TRBJ1-3; D: -; V: TRBV19; DNA: TGTGCCAGTAGTATTGTGACGCGGGTCTCTGGAAACACCATATATTTT; CDR3: CASSIVTRVSGNTIYF
size: -; length: 14; J: TRBJ1-5; D: -; V: TRBV4-1; DNA: TGCGCCAGCAGCCAGTCCGGAGGCAATCAGCCCCAGCATTTT; CDR3: CASSQSGGNQPQHF
size: -; length: 17; J: TRBJ1-1; D: TRBD1; V: TRBV10-2; DNA: TGCGCCAGCAGTCTGGGACAGGGGGCGGCCTTGAACACTGAAGCTTTCTTT; CDR3: CASSLGQGAALNTEAFF
size: -; length: 16; J: TRBJ1-6; D: TRBD1; V: TRBV5-1; DNA: TGCGCCAGCAGCTTGGCCGGCAGGGGGTATAATTCACCCCTCCACTTT; CDR3: CASSLAGRGYNSPLHF
size: -; length: 17; J: TRBJ1-4; D: -; V: TRBV7-8; DNA: TGTGCCAGCAGCTCGCGGGGCCGGGCGCGTTTGGACGAAAAACTGTTTTTT; CDR3: CASSSRGRARLDEKLFF
size: -; length: 15; J: TRBJ1-2; D: -; V: TRBV28; DNA: TGTGCCAGCAGTTTAAACCCCGACGGGGTGGAGGGCTACACCTTC; CDR3: CASSLNPDGVEGYTF
size: -; length: 15; J: TRBJ2-2; D: -; V: TRBV7-2; DNA: TGTGCCAGCAGCCCGTGGGGCCAAGCCGCCGGGGAGCTGTTTTTT; CDR3: CASSPWGQAAGELFF
size: -; length: 13; J: TRBJ2-1; D: TRBD1; V: TRBV12-3/TRBV12-4; DNA: TGTGCCAGCAGCAGAACAGGGGGGAGTGAGCAGTTCTTC; CDR3: CASSRTGGSEQFF
size: -; length: 13; J: TRBJ1-2; D: TRBD1; V: TRBV11-2; DNA: TGTGCCAGCAGCTCCACAGGGGGCTCTGGCTACACCTTC; CDR3: CASSSTGGSGYTF